What follows describes a single TCR beta chain. What it binds is not known. The entry originates in a study of beta chain features in type 1 diabetes. Study-level findings and limits: When VDJ junctions were examined, type 1 diabetes patients showed fewer insertions and more deletions. Shortening that was moderate but significant affected the TCRB CDR3s of Type 1 diabetes patients in all four CD4+ subsets. Possible PCR preference for shorter templates applied equally to patients and controls.

Every isolated RNA sample was fully reverse transcribed, so sequencing captured expressed TCRB transcripts. Produced via immunoSEQ multiplex PCR; TCRdb's table is partial and in-frame only. The top ten clones hold around 0.018% of a sample with a few hundred thousand clones, under 13% of them seen once. The CDR3 consists of 17 residues. V gave up 3 bases and J gave up 5 bases; unmatched junction bases: 8. CDR1 is LGHNA and CDR2 is YSLEER in the germline V gene. This TCR came from a man between 25 and 39 years old with type 1 diabetes. The sample consisted of naive CD4+ T cells from blood. The V and J genes are TRBV4-3 and TRBJ2-5; 14 bases line up with TRBD2. CDR3 in amino acids: CASSQRGTSGGGETQYF. CDR3 DNA: TGCGCCAGCAGCCAGAGGGGGACTAGCGGGGGAGGTGAGACCCAGTACTTC.